This T cell receptor (beta chain) was profiled in a study of cytomegalovirus exposure and HLA in healthy donors. TCRdb's table, derived via immunoSEQ multiplex PCR, lists solely in-frame clones and lacks some. This sample has around 50,000 clones, with 94% found just once. CDR3 length: 13 amino acids. Germline CDR1 is SNHLY and CDR2 is FYNNEI. The ends were cut back, 8 bases at V and 1 base at J, with 12 bases in the middle. Sequencing was performed on PBMCs. This chain links TRBV2 with TRBJ2-7; unclear D gene. The source is a young woman in good health and CMV-seropositive. The CDR3: CASAFEDSYEQYF. As DNA, the CDR3 is TGTGCCAGCGCGTTCGAGGATTCCTACGAGCAGTACTTC. Full variable domain (remainder filled in from reference TRBV2 and TRBJ2-7): EPEVTQTPSHQVTQMGQEVILRCVPISNHLYFYWYRQILGQKVEFLVSFYNNEISEKSEIFDDQFSVERPDGSNFTLKIRSTKLEDSAMYFCASAFEDSYEQYFGPGTRLTVT.